This TCR beta chain originates from a study of blood T cell repertoires in COVID-19. Looked up from germline, CDR1 is LNHDA and CDR2 is SQIVND (reference sequence). This CDR3 is 15 amino acids long. The trim removed 5 bases at V and 1 base at J, leaving 5 bases unmatched. Assay: immunoSEQ multiplex PCR; the TCRdb copy retains only in-frame clones and omits some. The data show about 170,000 clones, approximately 92% seen once. The V call is TRBV19, the J call TRBJ1-2, with TRBD1 matching over 9 bases. The TCR was taken from a woman in her 50s with acute or convalescent COVID-19. Sequenced: peripheral blood. This CDR3 is CASSATGQGNYGYTF. The CDR3 nucleotides read TGTGCCAGTAGTGCAACGGGACAGGGTAACTATGGCTACACCTTC.